This entry lists 32 T cell receptor beta chains sequenced from one sample in a study of blood T cell repertoires in COVID-19. Profiled with immunoSEQ multiplex PCR; TCRdb holds only in-frame clones, not every one. This sample has 150,000 to 200,000 clones; around 83% occur once, and the top ten carry 6% to 8.5%. The sequencing input was peripheral blood. The source is a woman aged 65 to 85 with COVID-19, enrolled during active disease.

The chain links TRBV4-1 to TRBJ2-7; 10 positions agree with TRBD1. This CDR3 is built from 13 residues. Germline-derived CDR1 and CDR2 are MGHRA and YSYEKL. Trimming removed 4 bases from V and 6 bases from J; junction bases left unmatched: 3. The CDR3 reads CASSPDRGGEQYF. The CDR3 DNA reads TGCGCCAGCAGCCCGGACAGGGGGGGCGAGCAGTACTTC.

The rearrangement links TRBV7-2 to TRBJ2-7, with TRBD1 matching over 7 bases. In germline, CDR1 is SGHTA, CDR2 FQGNSA. This CDR3 comprises 16 residues. V shed 5 bases and J 2 bases; nucleotides not matched to a gene: 12. As DNA, the CDR3 is TGTGCCAGCAGCCCTCCAAACCCTGGGACAGCCTACGAGCAGTACTTC. It encodes CASSPPNPGTAYEQYF.

The chain couples TRBV7-8 to TRBJ2-3, with 9 nucleotides matching TRBD2. V lost 4 bases to trimming and J lost 4 bases; unmatched junction nucleotides: 6. The CDR3 runs to 15 residues. Germline V gene sequence: CDR1 SGHVS, CDR2 FQNEAQ. The CDR3 here is CASSSGTSYADTQYF. Here the CDR3 DNA reads TGTGCCAGCAGCTCCGGGACTAGCTATGCAGATACGCAGTATTTT.

The chain links TRBV7-9 to TRBJ1-4; D unresolved. CDR1 is SEHNR, CDR2 FQNEAQ, per germline (reference sequence). The CDR3 has 15 residues. The V gene lost 1 base and the J gene lost 7 bases, with 13 bases spanning the gap. This CDR3 reads CASSLGAGGGEKLFF. CDR3 sequence (DNA): TGTGCCAGCAGCTTAGGGGCAGGAGGTGGTGAAAAACTGTTTTTT.

This clone occurred a few times. The chain carries TRBV18 and TRBJ1-5; 7 bases fit TRBD1. Per germline, CDR1 KGHSH and CDR2 LQKENI. The CDR3 has 14 amino acids. J gave up 7 bases and V 6 bases, and 9 bases lay outside the gene matches. The CDR3 region is CASSLNRGGQPQHF. Written as DNA, the CDR3 is TGTGCCAGCTCTCTCAACAGGGGAGGACAGCCCCAGCATTTT.

The chain joins TRBV19 to TRBJ1-4, with TRBD1 identical over 8 bases. Germline assignment: CDR1 LNHDA and CDR2 SQIVND (reference sequence). This CDR3 is built from 15 residues. The ends lost 5 bases at V and 2 bases at J; junction bases unmatched: 4. The CDR3 DNA follows: TGTGCCAGTAGTTCTACAGGGGGGACTAATGAAAAACTGTTTTTT. This gives the protein CASSSTGGTNEKLFF.

The chain recombines TRBV2 with TRBJ1-1; TRBD1 aligns across 10 bases. The germline V gene has CDR1 SNHLY and CDR2 FYNNEI. The J segment lost 4 bases and the V segment lost 4 bases, leaving 0 bases of the junction unmatched. This CDR3 contains 13 residues. In DNA, the CDR3 is TGTGCCAGCAGTGGGGACAGGGGCACTGAAGCTTTCTTT. Residues: CASSGDRGTEAFF. Full variable domain (remainder filled in from reference TRBV2 and TRBJ1-1): EPEVTQTPSHQVTQMGQEVILRCVPISNHLYFYWYRQILGQKVEFLVSFYNNEISEKSEIFDDQFSVERPDGSNFTLKIRSTKLEDSAMYFCASSGDRGTEAFFGQGTRLTVV.

CDR3 nucleotides: TGTGCCAGCAGCCAGGCTTCACAGACACCCCTCCACTTT. Translation: CASSQASQTPLHF. The rearrangement uses TRBV3-1 (or the pseudogene TRBV3-2) and TRBJ1-6; D is unclear. The CDR3 extends over 13 amino acids. Trimming shortened V by 3 bases and J by 11 bases, and 11 bases separated the two germline ends. Germline CDR1 is LGHDT and CDR2 is YNNKEL (reference sequence).

The genes are TRBV19 and TRBJ1-2, with D perhaps matching TRBD1 (5 bases). V was clipped by 4 bases and J by 0 bases, with 12 bases between them. This CDR3 is built from 15 residues. The germline gives CDR1 LNHDA, CDR2 SQIVND (reference sequence). Here the CDR3 DNA reads TGTGCCAGTAGTACCAGGACAACTTCTAACTATGGCTACACCTTC. Residues: CASSTRTTSNYGYTF. Full variable domain (missing parts from reference TRBV19 and TRBJ1-2): DGGITQSPKYLFRKEGQNVTLSCEQNLNHDAMYWYRQDPGQGLRLIYYSQIVNDFQKGDIAEGYSVSREKKESFPLTVTSAQKNPTAFYLCASSTRTTSNYGYTFGSGTRLTVV.

This chain uses TRBV3-1 (or the pseudogene TRBV3-2) with TRBJ1-2; 7 nucleotides line up with TRBD1. The length of the CDR3 is 14 residues. CDR1 and CDR2 (germline): LGHDT, YNNKEL (reference sequence). The ends lost 2 bases at V and 4 bases at J; junction bases unmatched: 4. Written as DNA, the CDR3 is TGTGCCAGCAGCCAATCAGGGACAGCCTATGGCTACACCTTC. Translated: CASSQSGTAYGYTF.

V and J are TRBV7-2 and TRBJ2-1; 11 nucleotides match TRBD2. This CDR3 spans 15 amino acids. With 8 bases clipped from V and 10 bases from J, the junction kept 13 bases outside the gene matches. The V gene's germline CDR1 is SGHTA and CDR2 FQGNSA. The CDR3 nucleotides are TGTGCCAGCGTTAGCGGGAGGGCCCAGGGGAAAGAGCAGTTCTTC. Protein: CASVSGRAQGKEQFF.

The genes are TRBV6-5 and TRBJ2-7; TRBD1 matches 8 bases. The ends lost 4 bases at V and 2 bases at J; junction bases unmatched: 4. The CDR3 loop spans 14 amino acids. Germline assignment: CDR1 MNHEY and CDR2 SVGAGI. The CDR3 sequence is CASSWAQGAYEQYF. The CDR3 DNA reads TGTGCCAGCAGTTGGGCACAGGGGGCCTACGAGCAGTACTTC.

The CDR3 DNA reads TGCAGCGTCAGCGCTGGGGCCAACGTCCTGACTTTC. It is translated as CSVSAGANVLTF. V usage is TRBV29-1 and J usage is TRBJ2-6; unclear D gene. The CDR3 totals 12 residues. V dropped 6 bases and J dropped 2 bases, with 5 bases sitting between them. Germline assignment: CDR1 SQVTM and CDR2 ANQGSEA.

The chain has TRBV29-1 and TRBJ2-1; no firm D call. CDR1 is SQVTM, CDR2 ANQGSEA, per germline. The CDR3 is 15 amino acids. V dropped 3 bases and J dropped 3 bases, with 15 bases sitting between them. As DNA, the CDR3 is TGCAGCGTTGAGGGCTCCCCCCGCCTCTACAATGAGCAGTTCTTC. Protein product: CSVEGSPRLYNEQFF.

This clone has more than one count but fewer than ten. V and J are TRBV7-2 and TRBJ2-7; a possible D gene is TRBD2 (5 bases). The germline CDR1 and CDR2 sequences are SGHTA and FQGNSA. CDR3 length: 17 amino acids. The V end was cut by 3 bases, the J end by 3 bases, with 21 bases between. CDR3 loop: CASSFSMQRMPSYEQYF. The CDR3, as DNA: TGTGCCAGCAGCTTTAGTATGCAGCGGATGCCTAGCTACGAGCAGTACTTC.

J is TRBJ2-1 and V is TRBV5-1, with TRBD2 matching 7 bases. Germline V gene sequence: CDR1 SGHRS, CDR2 YFSETQ. This CDR3 has 12 residues. Unmatched junction bases numbered 4, after V lost 6 bases and J lost 7 bases. The CDR3 sequence: CASTREGNEQFF. The CDR3 DNA follows: TGCGCCAGCACCAGGGAGGGTAATGAGCAGTTCTTC.

The rearrangement uses TRBV19 and TRBJ1-3; the D is unclear. V was shortened by 3 bases and J by 2 bases, with 11 bases between the two germline ends. There are 15 residues in the CDR3. Germline lookup yields CDR1 LNHDA and CDR2 SQIVND (reference sequence). The CDR3 loop is CASSIMTAAGNTIYF. DNA of the CDR3: TGTGCCAGTAGTATCATGACCGCGGCTGGAAACACCATATATTTT.

The V call is TRBV6-4, the J call TRBJ2-3, with a tentative D call TRBD2 (6 bases). This CDR3 spans 16 amino acids. Trimming took 7 bases from V and 0 from J, leaving 17 bases between them. Germline V gene sequence: CDR1 MRHNA, CDR2 SNTAGT. The CDR3 DNA reads TGTGCCAGCACTACCGGGGGAGCCCGAAGCACAGATACGCAGTATTTT. Amino acid sequence: CASTTGGARSTDTQYF.

The CDR3 DNA reads as TGCAGCGTCGTTATGGAGGGGAGAGAAGAAAAACTGTTTTTT. Protein: CSVVMEGREEKLFF. This chain connects TRBV29-1 to TRBJ1-4, with a weak D call TRBD1 (5 bases). Trimming took off 6 bases at V and 8 bases at J, with 19 bases between the two ends. The CDR3 sequence is 14 residues long. Germline V gene lookup returns CDR1 SQVTM and CDR2 ANQGSEA. Based on the CDR3 plus reference TRBV29-1 and TRBJ1-4, the full variable domain is SAVISQKPSRDICQRGTSLTIQCQVDSQVTMMFWYRQQPGQSLTLIATANQGSEATYESGFVIDKFPISRPNLTFSTLTVSNMSPEDSSIYLCSVVMEGREEKLFFGSGTQLSVL.

The rearrangement joins TRBV7-6 to TRBJ2-1; TRBD2 aligns across 11 bases. V dropped 4 bases and J dropped 12; count of bases not matched to a gene: 8. Germline CDR1 reads SGHVS; CDR2 reads FNYEAQ. The CDR3 has 14 amino acids. DNA for the CDR3: TGTGCCAGCAGCTACAATAGCGGGAGGGATCGGCAGTTCTTC. Translated: CASSYNSGRDRQFF.

V is TRBV30 and J is TRBJ2-3; the match to TRBD2 covers 8 bases. CDR1 is GTSNPN, CDR2 SVGIG, per germline (reference sequence). The CDR3 runs to 15 residues. Losses at the gene ends were 3 bases for V and 3 bases for J; bases not matched to a gene: 8. The CDR3, as DNA: TGTGCCTGGAGGGATAGCGGGACGAAAACAGATACGCAGTATTTT. Its translation: CAWRDSGTKTDTQYF.

Only a few counts were recorded for this clone. The chain joins TRBV19 to TRBJ1-2; TRBD1 is a possible D gene (6 bases). Trimming shortened V by 1 base and J by 6 bases, and 18 bases separated the two germline ends. CDR1 and CDR2 (germline): LNHDA, SQIVND (reference sequence). The CDR3 consists of 16 residues. The CDR3 DNA reads as TGTGCCAGTAGTATAGCTGAACAGGGATCCGGACATGGCTACACCTTC. Its protein product is CASSIAEQGSGHGYTF.

The chain couples TRBV4-1 to TRBJ1-4; a possible D gene is TRBD1 (6 bases). This CDR3 is built from 16 residues. CDR1 is MGHRA and CDR2 is YSYEKL in the germline V gene. Trimming shortened V by 2 bases and J by 1 base, and 11 bases separated the two germline ends. CDR3 amino acids: CASSQSGTITNEKLFF. CDR3 nucleotide sequence: TGCGCCAGCAGCCAATCGGGGACAATAACTAATGAAAAACTGTTTTTT.

This clone has just a few counts. At the DNA level, this CDR3 is encoded by other sequences in the same sample as well. V is TRBV11-2 and J is TRBJ1-1; D remains unclear. The CDR3 spans 13 residues. From germline, CDR1 is SGHAT and CDR2 FQNNGV. V dropped 0 bases and J dropped 1 base, with 3 bases sitting between them. CDR3 bases: TGTGCCAGCAGCTTAGACCGGAACACTGAAGCTTTCTTT. This gives the protein CASSLDRNTEAFF.

This chain connects TRBV12-5 to TRBJ1-3; no definite D call. The germline V gene has CDR1 LGHNT and CDR2 FRNRAP. CDR3 size: 16 residues. The germline V and J ends were trimmed by 1 base and 2 bases, with 12 bases remaining between them. DNA for the CDR3: TGTGCTAGTGGTTTGGGGGAGGGAAGTGCTGGAAACACCATATATTTT. This encodes CASGLGEGSAGNTIYF. Combining the CDR3 with reference TRBV12-5 and TRBJ1-3 gives the whole variable domain DARVTQTPRHKVTEMGQEVTMRCQPILGHNTVFWYRQTMMQGLELLAYFRNRAPLDDSGMPKDRFSAEMPDATLATLKIQPSEPRDSAVYFCASGLGEGSAGNTIYFGEGSWLTVV.

The genes are TRBV7-6 and TRBJ2-5; 7 nucleotides line up with TRBD2. After removal of 3 bases from V and 2 bases from J, the junction contained 6 bases not matched to a gene. The CDR3 runs to 15 residues. Germline loops: CDR1 SGHVS, CDR2 FNYEAQ. The CDR3 here is CASSFPSGIQETQYF. CDR3 nucleotides: TGTGCCAGCAGCTTCCCCAGCGGGATACAAGAGACCCAGTACTTC.

This sequence joins TRBV28 and TRBJ1-2; 8 positions match TRBD1. Germline V gene lookup returns CDR1 MDHEN and CDR2 SYDVKM. With V trimmed by 3 bases and J by 8 bases, 5 bases remained unmatched. The CDR3 runs 13 residues. CDR3 bases: TGTGCCAGCAGTTTTTACAGGGGGAGGGGCTACACCTTC. Protein: CASSFYRGRGYTF.

The chain couples TRBV3-1 (or the pseudogene TRBV3-2) to TRBJ2-7; TRBD2 matches at 10 bases. This CDR3 contains 20 residues. The germline gives CDR1 LGHDT, CDR2 YNNKEL (reference sequence). Germline trimming cut 5 bases from V and 0 bases from J; bases unmatched to any gene: 19. CDR3 residues: CASSKKDEGNGLAASYEQYF. The CDR3 region has the DNA TGTGCCAGCAGCAAAAAAGACGAGGGGAACGGACTAGCGGCCTCCTACGAGCAGTACTTC.

The J gene is TRBJ2-1, the V gene TRBV27; 10 bases agree with TRBD2. The CDR3 consists of 16 residues. The J segment lost 8 bases and the V segment lost 4 bases, leaving 11 bases of the junction unmatched. CDR1 is MNHEY and CDR2 is SMNVEV in the germline V gene (reference sequence). The CDR3 here is CASSSRGSGRVHEQFF. In DNA, the CDR3 is TGTGCCAGCAGTTCCCGAGGGAGCGGGAGGGTCCATGAGCAGTTCTTC.

This clone was detected once. The J gene is TRBJ2-2, the V gene TRBV5-1, with 9 bases identical to TRBD2. This CDR3 contains 16 residues. Losses at the gene ends were 0 bases for V and 5 bases for J; bases not matched to a gene: 5. In germline, CDR1 is SGHRS, CDR2 YFSETQ. Here the CDR3 reads CASSLGLAARTGELFF. DNA for the CDR3: TGCGCCAGCAGCTTGGGACTAGCGGCACGAACCGGGGAGCTGTTTTTT.

The J gene is TRBJ1-2, the V gene TRBV15, with 9 bases that match TRBD1. Germline-derived CDR1 and CDR2 are LNHNV and YYDKDF (reference sequence). V shed 5 bases and J 7 bases; nucleotides not matched to a gene: 5. The CDR3 is 13 residues long. DNA of the CDR3: TGTGCCACCAGCGCAGGACAGGGGATTGGCTACACCTTC. This gives the protein CATSAGQGIGYTF. The full variable domain, its missing parts supplied by reference TRBV15 and TRBJ1-2, is DAMVIQNPRYQVTQFGKPVTLSCSQTLNHNVMYWYQQKSSQAPKLLFHYYDKDFNNEADTPDNFQSRRPNTSFCFLDIRSPGLGDTAMYLCATSAGQGIGYTFGSGTRLTVV.

The V and J genes are TRBV19 and TRBJ1-5; D perhaps matches TRBD1 (6 bases). This CDR3 is built from 14 residues. With 7 bases removed from V and 4 bases from J, the gap between germline ends came to 14 bases. Germline V gives CDR1 LNHDA, CDR2 SQIVND (reference sequence). CDR3 protein: CASTTQTGNQPQHF. CDR3 in DNA: TGTGCCAGTACTACTCAAACAGGGAATCAGCCCCAGCATTTT.